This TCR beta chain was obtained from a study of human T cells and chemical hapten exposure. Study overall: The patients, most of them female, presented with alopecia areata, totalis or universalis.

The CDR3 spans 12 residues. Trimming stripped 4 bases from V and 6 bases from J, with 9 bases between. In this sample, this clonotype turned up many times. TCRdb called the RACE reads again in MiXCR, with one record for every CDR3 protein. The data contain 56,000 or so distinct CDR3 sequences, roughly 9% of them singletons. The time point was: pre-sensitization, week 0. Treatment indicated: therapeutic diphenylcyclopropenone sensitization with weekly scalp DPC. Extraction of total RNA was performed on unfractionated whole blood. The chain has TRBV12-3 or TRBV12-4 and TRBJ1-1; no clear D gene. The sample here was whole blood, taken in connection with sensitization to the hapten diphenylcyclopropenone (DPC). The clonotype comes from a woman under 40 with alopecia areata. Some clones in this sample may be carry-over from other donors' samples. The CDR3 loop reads CASSYPGAEAFF. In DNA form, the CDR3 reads TGTGCCAGCAGTTACCCGGGCGCTGAAGCTTTCTTT.